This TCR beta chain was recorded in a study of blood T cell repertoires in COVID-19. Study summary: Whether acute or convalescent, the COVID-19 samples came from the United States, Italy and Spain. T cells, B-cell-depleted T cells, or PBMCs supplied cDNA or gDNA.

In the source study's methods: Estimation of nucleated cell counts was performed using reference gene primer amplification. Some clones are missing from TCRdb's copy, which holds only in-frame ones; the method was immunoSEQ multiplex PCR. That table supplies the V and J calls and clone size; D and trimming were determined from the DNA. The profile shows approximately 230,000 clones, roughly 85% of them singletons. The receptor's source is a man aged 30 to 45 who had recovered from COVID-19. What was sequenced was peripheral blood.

The CDR3 region is CASSIRSSGDRHTQYF. The CDR3 DNA is TGTGCCAGTAGTATAAGGTCTAGCGGGGATCGTCATACGCAGTATTTT. V and J are TRBV19 and TRBJ2-3; 9 bases are a match to TRBD2. V shed 2 bases, J shed 7 bases, and the junction held 10 bases outside the gene matches. Germline-derived CDR1 and CDR2 are LNHDA and SQIVND (reference sequence). This CDR3 contains 16 residues.